A selection of T cell receptor beta chains follows, all from one sample in a study of T cell responses to AZD1222 COVID-19 vaccine. Using immunoSEQ multiplex PCR, the repertoire was profiled, and TCRdb retains in-frame clones only, with some absent. The sample shows roughly 72,000 clones, less than 85% of them seen only once. The sequencing used peripheral blood, collected on day 0 of AZD1222 vaccination. These receptors came from an adult in good health. The CDR3 runs from the conserved cysteine through the conserved F or W. The D gene is left open where the match is weak. Clone sizes are given selectively: once, few, many, or a class where the clone is expanded.

V: TRBV3-1/TRBV3-2
D: NA
size: NA
J: TRBJ2-3
CDR3: CASSQEGGPADTQYF
DNA: TGTGCCAGCAGCCAAGAAGGGGGGCCCGCAGATACGCAGTATTTT

V: TRBV5-6
D: NA
size: many
J: TRBJ1-3
CDR3: CASSLAAVSGNTIYF
DNA: TGTGCCAGCAGCTTGGCGGCCGTCTCTGGAAACACCATATATTTT

V: TRBV5-1
D: TRBD2
size: NA
J: TRBJ2-3
CDR3: CASSVQSGGADTQYF
DNA: TGCGCCAGCAGCGTACAAAGCGGGGGGGCGGATACGCAGTATTTT

V: TRBV6-6
D: TRBD1
size: NA
J: TRBJ1-5
CDR3: CASSSKTGENQPQHF
DNA: TGTGCCAGCAGTTCCAAGACAGGGGAAAATCAGCCCCAGCATTTT

V: TRBV2
D: TRBD2
size: NA
J: TRBJ2-7
CDR3: CASRGGGDHEQYF
DNA: TGTGCCAGCAGGGGCGGGGGGGACCACGAGCAGTACTTC

V: TRBV29-1
D: NA
size: NA
J: TRBJ2-1
CDR3: CSVEGRIGGEQFF
DNA: TGCAGCGTTGAAGGGCGTATAGGCGGTGAGCAGTTCTTC

V: TRBV6-5
D: TRBD1
size: NA
J: TRBJ1-2
CDR3: CASSSAGTASYGYTF
DNA: TGTGCCAGCAGTTCAGCCGGGACAGCTTCCTATGGCTACACCTTC

V: TRBV15
D: NA
size: NA
J: TRBJ2-4
CDR3: CATSRKHWDNLAKNIQYF
DNA: TGTGCCACCAGCAGAAAGCATTGGGACAACCTAGCCAAAAACATTCAGTACTTC

V: TRBV6-6
D: NA
size: few
J: TRBJ2-5
CDR3: CASSYWTDGKAAQYF
DNA: TGTGCCAGCAGTTACTGGACGGACGGAAAGGCGGCCCAGTACTTC

V: TRBV29-1
D: NA
size: NA
J: TRBJ2-6
CDR3: CSVEDTSSGANVLTF
DNA: TGCAGCGTTGAAGACACGAGCTCTGGGGCCAACGTCCTGACTTTC

V: TRBV5-7
D: NA
size: NA
J: TRBJ1-1
CDR3: CASSLQGNTEAFF
DNA: TGTGCCAGCAGCCTACAGGGGAACACTGAAGCTTTCTTT

V: TRBV27
D: NA
size: few
J: TRBJ1-2
CDR3: CASSWEGNYGYTF
DNA: TGTGCCAGCAGTTGGGAAGGGAACTATGGCTACACCTTC

V: TRBV10-1
D: NA
size: NA
J: TRBJ1-1
CDR3: CASSAAGTKNTEAFF
DNA: TGCGCCAGCAGTGCGGCCGGGACAAAGAACACTGAAGCTTTCTTT

V: TRBV11-2
D: TRBD2
size: once
J: TRBJ2-3
CDR3: CASSLVPSGTTPLYF
DNA: TGTGCCAGCAGCTTAGTCCCTAGCGGGACCACCCCTCTGTATTTT

V: TRBV11-2
D: NA
size: NA
J: TRBJ1-1
CDR3: CASTRDSNTEAFF
DNA: TGTGCCAGCACCCGGGACTCGAACACTGAAGCTTTCTTT

V: TRBV29-1
D: TRBD1
size: NA
J: TRBJ1-2
CDR3: CSVRQGFDGYTF
DNA: TGCAGCGTCCGACAGGGGTTTGATGGCTACACCTTC

V: TRBV12-1
D: NA
size: NA
J: TRBJ2-5
CDR3: CASSLIVLAPSQETQYF
DNA: TGTGCCAGCAGCTTAATTGTACTAGCGCCTTCTCAAGAGACCCAGTACTTC

V: TRBV19
D: NA
size: NA
J: TRBJ2-2
CDR3: CASSFNSGNTGELFF
DNA: TGTGCCAGTAGTTTCAATAGCGGAAACACCGGGGAGCTGTTTTTT

V: TRBV5-6
D: NA
size: NA
J: TRBJ2-5
CDR3: CASSLIRGETQYF
DNA: TGTGCCAGCAGCTTGATCCGGGGAGAGACCCAGTACTTC

V: TRBV27
D: NA
size: NA
J: TRBJ1-3
CDR3: CASSLYGGAGNTIYF
DNA: TGTGCCAGCAGTCTATACGGGGGCGCTGGAAACACCATATATTTT

V: TRBV4-1
D: NA
size: NA
J: TRBJ1-3
CDR3: CASSQDYTLSGNTIYF
DNA: TGCGCCAGCAGCCAAGATTACACCCTGTCTGGAAACACCATATATTTT

V: TRBV5-1
D: TRBD2
size: NA
J: TRBJ2-3
CDR3: CASSPGLATDTQYF
DNA: TGCGCCAGCAGCCCGGGACTAGCGACAGATACGCAGTATTTT

V: TRBV27
D: NA
size: NA
J: TRBJ1-1
CDR3: CASSSPLDTEAFF
DNA: TGTGCCAGCAGTTCCCCCCTCGACACTGAAGCTTTCTTT

V: TRBV5-5
D: NA
size: NA
J: TRBJ2-5
CDR3: CASSLWTAQETQYF
DNA: TGTGCCAGCAGCCTTTGGACAGCTCAAGAGACCCAGTACTTC

V: TRBV2
D: TRBD2
size: NA
J: TRBJ2-1
CDR3: CASRLAGGGEQFF
DNA: TGTGCCAGCAGACTAGCGGGGGGTGGTGAGCAGTTCTTC

V: TRBV7-2
D: NA
size: few
J: TRBJ1-1
CDR3: CASSQGQGTEAFF
DNA: TGTGCCAGCAGCCAGGGTCAGGGAACTGAAGCTTTCTTT

V: TRBV6-9
D: NA
size: NA
J: TRBJ1-2
CDR3: CASSHNRVEGYTF
DNA: TGTGCCAGCAGTCATAACAGGGTCGAAGGCTACACCTTC

V: TRBV19
D: TRBD2
size: NA
J: TRBJ2-7
CDR3: CASSGRGFEQYF
DNA: TGTGCCAGTAGTGGGAGGGGATTCGAGCAGTACTTC

V: TRBV27
D: NA
size: few
J: TRBJ2-1
CDR3: CASRTPGTYNEQFF
DNA: TGTGCCAGCAGGACCCCCGGGACCTACAATGAGCAGTTCTTC

V: TRBV6-5
D: NA
size: NA
J: TRBJ1-1
CDR3: CASRGTFEAFF
DNA: TGTGCCAGCAGAGGGACATTTGAAGCTTTCTTT

V: TRBV7-8
D: NA
size: NA
J: TRBJ1-1
CDR3: CASSPREGNTEAFF
DNA: TGTGCCAGCAGCCCCCGGGAGGGAAACACTGAAGCTTTCTTT

V: TRBV19
D: NA
size: once
J: TRBJ2-7
CDR3: CASSLGGPYEQYF
DNA: TGTGCCAGTAGCCTGGGGGGGCCCTACGAGCAGTACTTC

V: TRBV2
D: NA
size: NA
J: TRBJ1-5
CDR3: CASSERVSLNQPQHF
DNA: TGTGCCAGCAGTGAAAGGGTGAGCCTTAATCAGCCCCAGCATTTT

V: TRBV19
D: NA
size: NA
J: TRBJ1-1
CDR3: CASLAMNTEAFF
DNA: TGTGCCAGTCTTGCTATGAACACTGAAGCTTTCTTT

V: TRBV11-2
D: NA
size: NA
J: TRBJ2-2
CDR3: CASSSSPEGGGELFF
DNA: TGTGCCAGCAGCTCTAGCCCGGAGGGGGGCGGGGAGCTGTTTTTT

V: TRBV10-3
D: TRBD2
size: NA
J: TRBJ2-1
CDR3: CAILTSGGESSYNEQFF
DNA: TGTGCCATACTGACTAGCGGGGGAGAGAGCTCCTACAATGAGCAGTTCTTC

V: TRBV2
D: NA
size: NA
J: TRBJ2-2
CDR3: CASAGSGGELFF
DNA: TGTGCCAGCGCAGGCAGCGGCGGGGAGCTGTTTTTT

V: TRBV29-1
D: NA
size: NA
J: TRBJ2-3
CDR3: CNVYIPGDTQYF
DNA: TGCAATGTCTATATCCCTGGGGATACGCAGTATTTT

V: TRBV27
D: TRBD1
size: NA
J: TRBJ2-3
CDR3: CASSYRQGATDTQYF
DNA: TGTGCCAGCAGCTATAGACAGGGGGCCACAGATACGCAGTATTTT

V: TRBV12-1
D: NA
size: few
J: TRBJ2-7
CDR3: CASSWTSGSYEQYF
DNA: TGTGCCAGCAGTTGGACTAGCGGATCCTACGAGCAGTACTTC

V: TRBV5-1
D: TRBD1
size: NA
J: TRBJ1-1
CDR3: CASKHLSTGGSGTEAFF
DNA: TGCGCCAGCAAGCACCTTTCGACAGGGGGGAGCGGCACTGAAGCTTTCTTT

V: TRBV18
D: NA
size: NA
J: TRBJ1-1
CDR3: CASSTGEGTEAFF
DNA: TGTGCCAGCTCAACGGGTGAGGGCACTGAAGCTTTCTTT

V: TRBV7-8
D: NA
size: few
J: TRBJ2-5
CDR3: CASSLVAGDQETQYF
DNA: TGTGCCAGCAGCTTAGTGGCGGGCGACCAAGAGACCCAGTACTTC

V: TRBV2
D: NA
size: NA
J: TRBJ1-1
CDR3: CASSEQAEAFF
DNA: TGTGCCAGCAGTGAGCAGGCTGAAGCTTTCTTT

V: TRBV2
D: TRBD1
size: NA
J: TRBJ2-1
CDR3: CASVPDRGLHEQFF
DNA: TGTGCCAGCGTCCCGGACAGGGGGCTGCATGAGCAGTTCTTC

V: TRBV3-1/TRBV3-2
D: TRBD2
size: NA
J: TRBJ2-5
CDR3: CASSQNLPGGETQYF
DNA: TGTGCCAGCAGCCAAAACCTCCCCGGGGGGGAGACCCAGTACTTC

V: TRBV29-1
D: NA
size: NA
J: TRBJ1-2
CDR3: CSVEMDSYGYTF
DNA: TGCAGCGTTGAGATGGACAGCTATGGCTACACCTTC

V: TRBV12-5
D: TRBD1
size: NA
J: TRBJ2-5
CDR3: CASGPGQGSETQYF
DNA: TGTGCTAGTGGCCCGGGACAGGGGTCAGAGACCCAGTACTTC

V: TRBV3-1/TRBV3-2
D: NA
size: NA
J: TRBJ2-7
CDR3: CANHRERYEQYF
DNA: TGTGCCAACCACAGGGAACGGTACGAGCAGTACTTC

V: TRBV6-5
D: NA
size: NA
J: TRBJ1-1
CDR3: CASIIPSGTEAFF
DNA: TGTGCCAGCATTATCCCATCGGGGACTGAAGCTTTCTTT

V: TRBV12-3/TRBV12-4
D: NA
size: NA
J: TRBJ1-1
CDR3: CASSLSGAEAFF
DNA: TGTGCCAGCAGTTTATCGGGGGCAGAAGCTTTCTTT

V: TRBV7-2
D: NA
size: NA
J: TRBJ1-1
CDR3: CASSFSVTYTEAFF
DNA: TGTGCCAGCAGCTTCTCAGTGACGTACACTGAAGCTTTCTTT

V: TRBV4-1
D: NA
size: NA
J: TRBJ2-7
CDR3: CASSQGLRGVSYEQYF
DNA: TGCGCCAGCAGCCAAGGCTTGCGCGGTGTCTCCTACGAGCAGTACTTC

V: TRBV6-5
D: TRBD1
size: NA
J: TRBJ1-1
CDR3: CASTIRGDREAFF
DNA: TGTGCCAGCACCATTAGGGGGGACAGGGAAGCTTTCTTT

V: TRBV6-5
D: NA
size: NA
J: TRBJ2-7
CDR3: CASTERGPLSEQYF
DNA: TGTGCCAGCACCGAACGGGGCCCCCTCTCCGAGCAGTACTTC

V: TRBV3-1/TRBV3-2
D: NA
size: NA
J: TRBJ1-1
CDR3: CASSPGGTEAFF
DNA: TGTGCCAGCAGCCCCGGTGGCACTGAAGCTTTCTTT

V: TRBV2
D: TRBD1
size: few
J: TRBJ1-2
CDR3: CATGTGSPAGYTF
DNA: TGTGCCACAGGGACAGGTTCCCCGGCTGGCTACACCTTC

V: TRBV19
D: NA
size: once
J: TRBJ2-7
CDR3: CASSSPEGYEQYF
DNA: TGTGCCAGTAGTTCCCCGGAGGGCTACGAGCAGTACTTC